These 25 T cell receptor beta chains share one sample of origin, sequenced in a study of identical twins. In TCRdb, the 5' RACE reads were re-called with MiXCR into one record per CDR3 protein. This table has about 210,000 distinct CDR3 sequences, roughly a tenth appearing once. The sequenced material came from memory (CD45RO+) T cells sorted from blood. The receptor source for this set is a young woman in good health.

The chain has TRBV4-3 and TRBJ2-2; the D gene is possibly TRBD2 (6 bases). The CDR3 is 16 residues long. Germline lookup yields CDR1 LGHNA and CDR2 YSLEER. Trimming stripped 0 bases from V and 4 bases from J, with 12 bases between. The CDR3 is CASSQDWGLFTGELFF. CDR3 coding DNA: TGCGCCAGCAGCCAAGATTGGGGACTCTTCACCGGGGAGCTGTTTTTT.

This clonotype has ten or more counts. The chain has TRBV5-1 and TRBJ1-3; D might be TRBD1 (5 bases). V lost 4 bases, J lost 3 bases, and 14 bases lay in between. The CDR3 spans 15 residues. From germline, CDR1 is SGHRS and CDR2 YFSETQ. CDR3 sequence (DNA): TGCGCCAGCAGCCAAGGTGGGGCGCTTGGAAACACCATATATTTT. Its translation: CASSQGGALGNTIYF.

This clonotype appeared a few times. The rearrangement links TRBV2 to TRBJ2-7; D perhaps matches TRBD1 (5 bases). The germline V gene has CDR1 SNHLY and CDR2 FYNNEI. The germline V and J ends were trimmed by 9 bases and 2 bases, with 20 bases remaining between them. This CDR3 contains 15 residues. CDR3 in amino acids: CARRQGTDAAYEQYF. As DNA, the CDR3 is TGTGCCAGACGCCAGGGAACTGATGCGGCCTACGAGCAGTACTTC.

CDR3 loop: CASSPQGMNTEAFF. For the CDR3, the DNA is TGTGCCAGCAGCCCACAGGGGATGAACACTGAAGCTTTCTTT. The chain couples TRBV25-1 to TRBJ1-1, with TRBD1 matching 7 bases. This CDR3 is 14 amino acids long. Germline CDR1 is MGHDK and CDR2 is SYGVNS. V dropped 6 bases and J dropped 0; count of bases not matched to a gene: 4.

In its sample, this clonotype was seen many times. The rearrangement links TRBV6-1 to TRBJ2-2; D possibly corresponds to TRBD1 (5 bases). The CDR3 spans 16 residues. Between the trimmed V and J ends, which lost 7 bases and 1 base, there was a span of 16 bases. In germline, CDR1 is MNHNS, CDR2 SASEGT. CDR3 in DNA: TGTGCCAGCACTCTCCTGGCAGGGTTGAACACCGGGGAGCTGTTTTTT. Residues: CASTLLAGLNTGELFF.

A few counts support this clonotype. This chain connects TRBV10-2 to TRBJ2-1; D may be TRBD1 (6 bases). The CDR3 is 13 residues long. CDR1 WSHSY and CDR2 SAAADI come from the germline V gene. Trimming removed 1 base at V and 6 bases at J, with 7 bases between. Here the CDR3 DNA reads TGCGCCAGCAGTGAGTTGGACAGCAATGAGCAGTTCTTC. This codes for CASSELDSNEQFF.

This clonotype was seen repeatedly, ten times or more. The junction departs from germline at one end; a sequencing error may be responsible. The rearrangement uses TRBV7-2 and TRBJ2-3, with TRBD2 matching over 10 bases. Per the germline V gene, CDR1 is SGHTA and CDR2 is FQGNSA. This CDR3 has 13 amino acids. The chain's CDR3 is CASSLAGADTQYF. The DNA of the CDR3 is TGTGCCAGCAGCCTAGCGGGAGCAGATACGCAGTATTTT.

The chain uses TRBV12-3 or TRBV12-4 and TRBJ2-3; either TRBD1 or TRBD2 may supply D (6 bases each). This CDR3 spans 15 amino acids. Trimming pared 1 base from V and 3 bases from J, leaving 11 bases between. In nucleotides, the CDR3 is TGTGCCAGCAGTTTAGAAAGGGGGAGGACAGATACGCAGTATTTT. Its translation: CASSLERGRTDTQYF.

This clonotype was observed many times. The chain employs TRBV30 and TRBJ1-2; no definite D call. This CDR3 contains 11 residues. V was clipped by 0 bases and J by 10 bases, with 9 bases between them. Germline CDR1 reads GTSNPN; CDR2 reads SVGIG (reference sequence). The DNA for the CDR3 is TGTGCCTGGAGTGTGGCCTTAGTCTACACCTTC. This encodes CAWSVALVYTF. The whole variable domain, remainder taken from reference TRBV30 and TRBJ1-2, is SQTIHQWPATLVQPVGSPLSLECTVEGTSNPNLYWYRQAAGRGLQLLFYSVGIGQISSEVPQNLSASRPQDRQFILSSKKLLLSDSGFYLCAWSVALVYTFGSGTRLTVV.

The chain combines TRBV20-1 with TRBJ2-3; D gene uncertain. Germline V gene sequence: CDR1 DFQATT, CDR2 SNEGSKA (reference sequence). Trimming removed 8 bases from V and 2 bases from J, with 14 bases in between. The length of the CDR3 is 13 residues. The chain's CDR3 is CSKKSVFTDTQYF. CDR3 coding DNA: TGCAGTAAGAAAAGCGTTTTCACAGATACGCAGTATTTT.

This clonotype was seen ten or more times. The chain joins TRBV12-3 or TRBV12-4 to TRBJ2-1, with TRBD2 matching over 10 bases. This CDR3 spans 14 amino acids. The ends lost 5 bases at V and 8 bases at J; junction bases unmatched: 6. CDR3 in DNA: TGTGCCAGCAGTACAAGCGGGAGGGCTGATGAGCAGTTCTTC. Translating it yields CASSTSGRADEQFF.

This clonotype was seen a few times. The chain employs TRBV20-1 and TRBJ2-1; 7 bases agree with TRBD1. The trim removed 4 bases at V and 4 bases at J, leaving 13 bases unmatched. Germline V CDR1 and CDR2: DFQATT, SNEGSKA (reference sequence). The CDR3 totals 16 residues. DNA of the CDR3: TGCAGTGCTAACCGTAGACAGGGTCGGTCATACAATGAGCAGTTCTTC. This gives the protein CSANRRQGRSYNEQFF.

This clonotype has only a few counts. V is TRBV6-5 and J is TRBJ2-7, with D possibly TRBD1 on 5 matching bases. This CDR3 is built from 16 residues. Trimming removed 2 bases from V and 4 bases from J, with 18 bases in between. From germline, CDR1 is MNHEY and CDR2 SVGAGI. The CDR3 nucleotides are TGTGCCAGCAGTTACGACCTAACAGGCCCTCCGTACGAGCAGTACTTC. Protein: CASSYDLTGPPYEQYF.

V usage is TRBV2 and J usage is TRBJ1-5; a possible D gene is TRBD1 (6 bases). V was shortened by 7 bases and J by 3 bases, with 10 bases between the two germline ends. CDR1 is SNHLY and CDR2 is FYNNEI in the germline V gene. There are 13 residues in the CDR3. The CDR3 nucleotides are TGTGCCAGCACCCGACAGGTCAATCAGCCCCAGCATTTT. Translated: CASTRQVNQPQHF.

In this sample, this clonotype turned up a few times. The V gene is TRBV10-3, the J gene TRBJ2-5, with D maybe TRBD1 (6 bases). Germline V gene lookup returns CDR1 ENHRY and CDR2 SYGVKD. This CDR3 has 14 amino acids. V was trimmed by 0 bases and J by 3 bases, leaving 8 bases between them. The CDR3 is CAISESAGEETQYF. The CDR3 DNA follows: TGTGCCATCAGTGAGTCCGCAGGGGAAGAGACCCAGTACTTC.

At least ten counts were recorded for this clonotype. V is TRBV12-3 or TRBV12-4 and J is TRBJ2-7; TRBD2 matches 13 bases. V lost 6 bases to trimming and J lost 6 bases; unmatched junction nucleotides: 5. This CDR3 is built from 14 residues. The DNA for the CDR3 is TGTGCCAGCAGATCCGGGACTAGCGGGGTCGAGCAGTACTTC. It codes for CASRSGTSGVEQYF.

This clonotype has more than one count but fewer than ten. The V and J genes are TRBV20-1 and TRBJ2-7; the match to TRBD2 covers 7 bases. This CDR3 has 13 residues. Trimming cost V 5 bases and J 5 bases; bases outside gene matches: 9. From germline, CDR1 is DFQATT and CDR2 SNEGSKA (reference sequence). CDR3 in amino acids: CSAGRLASDEQYF. In nucleotides, the CDR3 is TGCAGTGCTGGCCGACTAGCATCGGACGAGCAGTACTTC.

The rearrangement links TRBV7-9 to TRBJ1-5; unclear D gene. Looked up from germline, CDR1 is SEHNR and CDR2 is FQNEAQ (reference sequence). CDR3 size: 13 residues. The V end was cut by 5 bases, the J end by 3 bases, with 8 bases between. For the CDR3, the DNA is TGTGCCAGCAGCCGCGGCCTCAATCAGCCCCAGCATTTT. Its translation is CASSRGLNQPQHF.

The rearrangement joins TRBV5-5 to TRBJ1-6, with D hard to call. Trimming pared 7 bases from V and 7 bases from J, leaving 9 bases between. Germline V CDR1 and CDR2: SGHKS, YYEKEE (reference sequence). The CDR3 loop spans 12 amino acids. CDR3 loop: CASFHSNSPLHF. CDR3 coding DNA: TGTGCCAGCTTCCACTCCAATTCACCCCTCCACTTT.

This clonotype was observed at least ten times. This chain joins TRBV5-1 and TRBJ1-1; D gene unclear. The V gene lost 4 bases and the J gene lost 0 bases, with 7 bases spanning the gap. The CDR3 has 13 residues. Germline CDR1 is SGHRS and CDR2 is YFSETQ. CDR3: CASSQDVNTEAFF. The CDR3 DNA reads as TGCGCCAGCAGCCAGGACGTGAACACTGAAGCTTTCTTT.

This clonotype was detected many times. The genes are TRBV12-3 or TRBV12-4 and TRBJ1-1, with TRBD1 matching 11 bases. This CDR3 is 15 amino acids long. V lost 7 bases and J lost 3; bases outside the gene matches: 7. CDR3 bases: TGTGCCAGCAATGGACAGGGGGCGCCGGACACTGAAGCTTTCTTT. Translation: CASNGQGAPDTEAFF.

By its share, this clonotype is medium-sized. The gene calls are TRBV7-9 and TRBJ2-1, with TRBD2 matching 8 bases. CDR1 and CDR2 (germline): SEHNR, FQNEAQ (reference sequence). After removal of 5 bases from V and 4 bases from J, the junction contained 10 bases not matched to a gene. CDR3 length equals 16 residues. The CDR3 region has the DNA TGTGCCAGCAGCGCCCCACGAGCGGGAGCTTACAATGAGCAGTTCTTC. Protein sequence: CASSAPRAGAYNEQFF.

This clonotype was observed a few times. V and J are TRBV19 and TRBJ1-2, with a tentative D call TRBD1 (6 bases). In germline, CDR1 is LNHDA, CDR2 SQIVND (reference sequence). CDR3 size: 14 residues. The V gene lost 5 bases and the J gene lost 4 bases, with 14 bases spanning the gap. CDR3 in DNA: TGTGCCAGTAGTTTCCCATTACAGGGCTATGGCTACACCTTC. This gives the protein CASSFPLQGYGYTF.

The rearrangement joins TRBV5-1 to TRBJ2-3; 7 nucleotides agree with TRBD2. Trimming cost V 3 bases and J 5 bases; bases outside gene matches: 6. Per germline, CDR1 SGHRS and CDR2 YFSETQ. The CDR3 sequence is 14 residues long. For the CDR3, the DNA is TGCGCCAGCAGCTCCGGGGAGGGAATAGATACGCAGTATTTT. Translation gives CASSSGEGIDTQYF.

This clonotype was counted between two and nine times. The V gene is TRBV18, the J gene TRBJ2-1, with TRBD1 as a possible D gene (6 bases). The CDR3 consists of 14 residues. The germline V gene encodes CDR1 KGHSH and CDR2 LQKENI. With 5 bases removed from V and 15 bases from J, the gap between germline ends came to 23 bases. CDR3 nucleotide sequence: TGTGCCAGCTCAGGAACATTACAGGGAGCTGTTCTGTTCTTC. It translates to CASSGTLQGAVLFF.